The following is a TCR beta chain sequence with its context. The specificity of this receptor is unknown. No clone much larger than this one lies a single base away; base qualities are absent. The CDR3, from cysteine to phenylalanine, totals 17 residues. Solely the CDR3 DNA is kept, with 51 bases framed from the first base. Compared with germline, V lacks 3 bases and J lacks 2 bases; bases without a gene match: 9. Via the germline V gene, CDR1 is LGHNA and CDR2 YSLEER. The sample is drawn from a study of siplizumab effects on memory and regulatory T cells (dated by TCRdb to about 2019). As for the study more broadly: The effect of the anti-CD2 antibody siplizumab on alloreactive T-cell subsets was examined in allogeneic mixed lymphocyte reactions constructed from human PBMCs. Study-level results and caveats: Because sequences at frequencies below about 10^-5 were poorly captured, only a minor fraction of alloreactive clones could be mapped back to unstimulated subsets. Greater diversity appeared to be present in unstimulated naive T cells than in memory T cells, and a substantial contribution to the alloresponse seemed to be made by naive cells. No functional confirmation was obtained for the suppressive function of proliferating Tregs from siplizumab cultures. Among mappable alloreactive CD4+ clones, the Treg-derived fraction averaged 68.8% with siplizumab versus about 27% in control reactions. For roughly 75-95% of proliferating CD4+ or CD8+ clones, no naive or memory phenotype could be assigned. The cumulative frequency of alloreactive sequences traceable to unstimulated CD4+ memory T cells was significantly reduced by siplizumab.

Sorted unstimulated T cells and proliferating T cells recovered from mixed lymphocyte reactions were subjected to TCRbeta CDR3 sequencing. Fresh whole blood from around eleven HLA-typed healthy donors served as the source for isolating PBMCs. To map where alloreactive clones came from, unstimulated CD4+ regulatory T cells were FACS-sorted. The library relied on the immunoSEQ multiplex PCR assay. Approximately 93,000 TCR templates per sample were assayed by the deep sequencing platform. Genomic DNA extracted from sorted T cells was used for TCRbeta CDR3 sequencing. From the authors' description of their analysis: The R programming language was used for clonal analysis of the TCRbeta CDR3 data. Comparing unstimulated samples against CFSE-low samples taken after the reaction was how alloreactive CD4+ and CD8+ clones were defined. By matching sequences to the repertoires of sorted unstimulated Treg and non-Treg cells, each alloreactive CD4+ clone was assigned a regulatory or non-regulatory origin. TCRdb stores this immuneACCESS table with in-frame sequences only. Part of the clones is absent; in the studies checked, under half of the shortfall reflects unresolved V genes, and no reason is known for the rest. V and J calls plus clone size are reproduced from that table; the DNA served to infer D and trimming. The sample table shows 70,000 or so clones, and 75% to 90% are seen once. 1.7% of the sample goes to the ten largest clones.

The rearranged chain carries TRBV4-3 and TRBJ1-2; 10 central nucleotides agree with TRBD1. The receptor was derived from a human donor in good health. Sequencing was done on a sample of Tregs sorted from blood. The DNA sequence follows: TGCGCCAGCAGCCATGCTTTAGGACAGGGGGAGAACTATGGCTACACCTTC. Its translation reads: CASSHALGQGENYGYTF.